This T cell receptor (beta chain) was sequenced during a study of T-cell reconstitution after alpha-beta-depleted transplantation in children. A TCRbeta library incorporating unique molecular identifiers was prepared. TCRdb ran MiXCR on the PCR reads and lists one entry per CDR3 protein. The data hold about 980,000 distinct CDR3 sequences, with 25% to 35% observed a single time. Germline CDR1 SGHRS, CDR2 YFSETQ. The CDR3 totals 16 residues. Losses at the gene ends were 3 bases for V and 8 bases for J; bases not matched to a gene: 14. Study-wide results and caveats: Reports say that about two months after transplant, the alpha-beta T cells came out of several hundred graft clones that had expanded.

On this clonotype: Its antigen is not identified.

The source was PBMCs, mostly from graft donor cells, collected 360 days after TCRalphabeta/CD19-depleted stem cell transplant. The receptor was derived from a boy in the first two years of life who had a stem cell transplant for SCID, so the T cells may come from the graft donor. The rearrangement links TRBV5-1 to TRBJ2-1, with 7 bases identical to TRBD2. The CDR3 here is CASSWREGTGRDEQFF. The CDR3 DNA is TGCGCCAGCAGCTGGAGGGAGGGGACTGGACGCGATGAGCAGTTCTTC.